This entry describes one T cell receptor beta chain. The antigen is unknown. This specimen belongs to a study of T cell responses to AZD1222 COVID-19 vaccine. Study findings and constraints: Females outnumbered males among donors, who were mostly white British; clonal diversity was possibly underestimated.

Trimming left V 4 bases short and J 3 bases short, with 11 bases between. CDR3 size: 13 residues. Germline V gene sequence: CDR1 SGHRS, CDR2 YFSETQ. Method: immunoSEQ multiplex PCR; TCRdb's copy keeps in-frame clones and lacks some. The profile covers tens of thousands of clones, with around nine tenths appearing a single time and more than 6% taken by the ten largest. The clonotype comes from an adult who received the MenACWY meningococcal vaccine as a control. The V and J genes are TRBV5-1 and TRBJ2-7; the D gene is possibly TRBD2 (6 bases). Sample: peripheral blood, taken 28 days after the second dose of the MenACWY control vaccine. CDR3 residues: CASSDGLLYEQYF. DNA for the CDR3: TGCGCCAGCAGCGATGGACTACTCTACGAGCAGTACTTC.